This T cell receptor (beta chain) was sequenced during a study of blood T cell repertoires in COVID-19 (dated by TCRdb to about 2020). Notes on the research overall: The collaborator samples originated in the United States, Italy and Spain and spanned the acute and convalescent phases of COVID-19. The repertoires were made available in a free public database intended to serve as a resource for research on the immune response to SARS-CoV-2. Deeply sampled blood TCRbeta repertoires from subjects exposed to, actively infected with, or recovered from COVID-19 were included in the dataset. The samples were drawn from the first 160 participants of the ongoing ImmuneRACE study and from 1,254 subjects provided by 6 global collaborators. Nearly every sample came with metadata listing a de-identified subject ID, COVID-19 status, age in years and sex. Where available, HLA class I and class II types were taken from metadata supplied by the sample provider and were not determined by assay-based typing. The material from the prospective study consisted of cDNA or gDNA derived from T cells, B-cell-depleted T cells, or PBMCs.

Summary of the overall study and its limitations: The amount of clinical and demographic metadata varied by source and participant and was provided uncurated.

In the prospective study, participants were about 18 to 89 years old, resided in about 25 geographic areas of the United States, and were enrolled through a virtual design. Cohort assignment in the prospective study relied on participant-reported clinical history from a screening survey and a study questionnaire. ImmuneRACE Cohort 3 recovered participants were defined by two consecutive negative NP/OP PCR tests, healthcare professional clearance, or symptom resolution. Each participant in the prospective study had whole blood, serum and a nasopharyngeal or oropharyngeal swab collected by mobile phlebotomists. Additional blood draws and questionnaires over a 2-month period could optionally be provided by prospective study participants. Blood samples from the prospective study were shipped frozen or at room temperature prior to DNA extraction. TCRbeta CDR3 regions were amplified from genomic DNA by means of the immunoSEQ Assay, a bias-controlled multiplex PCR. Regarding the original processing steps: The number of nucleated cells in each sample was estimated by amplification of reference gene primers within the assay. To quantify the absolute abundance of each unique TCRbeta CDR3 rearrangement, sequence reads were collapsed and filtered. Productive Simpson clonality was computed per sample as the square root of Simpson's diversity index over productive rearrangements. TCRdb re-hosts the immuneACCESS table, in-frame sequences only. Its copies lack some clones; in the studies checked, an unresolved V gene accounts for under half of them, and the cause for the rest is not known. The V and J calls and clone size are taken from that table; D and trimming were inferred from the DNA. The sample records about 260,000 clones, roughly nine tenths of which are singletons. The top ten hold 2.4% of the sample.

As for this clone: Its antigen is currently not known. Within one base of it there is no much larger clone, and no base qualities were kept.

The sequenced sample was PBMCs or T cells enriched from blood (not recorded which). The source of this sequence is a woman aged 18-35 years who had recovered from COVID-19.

The nucleotide sequence is TGTGCCAGCAGTCCCCCCCTGACGGGTGAAGCTTTCTTT. It specifies CASSPPLTGEAFF. The chain employs TRBV28 and TRBJ1-1, with no D gene named confidently. CDR1 MDHEN and CDR2 SYDVKM were looked up in the germline V gene. Trimming at the junction amounts to 5 bases on V and 7 bases on J, and the germline ends lie 14 bases apart. There are 13 amino acids in the CDR3, from cysteine to phenylalanine inclusive. The retained sequence is limited to the CDR3, 39 bases, with the frame set at the first base.